Sequencing of this T cell receptor (beta chain) was carried out in a study of CD8 T cells in ankylosing spondylitis. The CDR3 extends over 15 amino acids. CDR1 SGHAT and CDR2 FQNNGV come from the germline V gene. Trimming took off 3 bases at V and 1 base at J, with 11 bases between the two ends. Study-wide points: A CD8+ phenotype characterized the disease-linked clones, which were relatively rare in peripheral blood. Disease-associated clones were reportedly significantly overrepresented in matched ankylosing spondylitis synovial fluid. For ankylosing spondylitis blood, a TCR beta motif of 7 or 8 highly homologous variants appeared characteristic.

5'-RACE, quantitative and with molecular barcodes, yielded the TCR beta libraries. MiXCR was run by TCRdb on the 5' RACE reads, yielding one entry per CDR3 protein. The table lists about 500,000 distinct CDR3 sequences, about 13% of them singletons. On this clonotype itself: Antigen unknown.

The chain has TRBV11-2 and TRBJ2-3; the D gene is possibly TRBD2 (6 bases). Material: blood, either unsorted or a sorted T cell fraction (not recorded which). The receptor's source is a male donor with ankylosing spondylitis. Here the CDR3 reads CASSLSPSGTDTQYF. CDR3 nucleotides: TGTGCCAGCAGCTTGAGTCCTAGCGGCACAGATACGCAGTATTTT.